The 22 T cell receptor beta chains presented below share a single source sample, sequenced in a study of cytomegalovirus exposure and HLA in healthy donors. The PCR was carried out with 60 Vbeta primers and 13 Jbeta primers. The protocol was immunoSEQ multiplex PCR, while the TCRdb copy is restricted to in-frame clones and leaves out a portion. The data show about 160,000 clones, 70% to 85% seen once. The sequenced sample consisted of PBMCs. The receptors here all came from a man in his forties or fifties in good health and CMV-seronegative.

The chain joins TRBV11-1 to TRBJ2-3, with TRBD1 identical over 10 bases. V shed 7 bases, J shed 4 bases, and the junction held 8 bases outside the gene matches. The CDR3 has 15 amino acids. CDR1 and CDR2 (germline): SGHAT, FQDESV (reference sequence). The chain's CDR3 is CASTKGQGIADTQYF. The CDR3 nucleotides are TGTGCCAGCACCAAGGGACAGGGGATCGCAGATACGCAGTATTTT.

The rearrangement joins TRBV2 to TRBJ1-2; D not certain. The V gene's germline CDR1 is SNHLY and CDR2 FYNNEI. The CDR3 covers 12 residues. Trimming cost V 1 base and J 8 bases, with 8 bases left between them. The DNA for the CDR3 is TGTGCCAGCAGTGAAGACCGGTCGGGCTACACCTTC. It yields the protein CASSEDRSGYTF.

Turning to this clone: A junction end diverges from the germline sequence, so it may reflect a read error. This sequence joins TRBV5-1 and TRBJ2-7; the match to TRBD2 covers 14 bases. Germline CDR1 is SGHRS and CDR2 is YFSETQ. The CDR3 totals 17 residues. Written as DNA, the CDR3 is TGCGCCGGCAGCTTAAGGACTAGCGGGGGGCCCAACTACGAGCAGTACTTC. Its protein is CAGSLRTSGGPNYEQYF.

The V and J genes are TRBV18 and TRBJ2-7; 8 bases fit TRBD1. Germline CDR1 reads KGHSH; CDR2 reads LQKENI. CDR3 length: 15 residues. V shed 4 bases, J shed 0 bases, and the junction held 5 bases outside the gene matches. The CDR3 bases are TGTGCCAGCTCACTGCAGGGGGCTAACTCCTACGAGCAGTACTTC. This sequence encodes CASSLQGANSYEQYF.

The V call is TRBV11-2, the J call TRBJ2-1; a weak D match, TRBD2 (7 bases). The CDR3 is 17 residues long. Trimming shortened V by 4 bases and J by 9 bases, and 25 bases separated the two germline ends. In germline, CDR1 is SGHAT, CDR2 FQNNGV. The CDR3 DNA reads TGTGCCAGCAGCTCCCAATACCGAGGGGGGGGTATGTTTGAGCAGTTCTTC. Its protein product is CASSSQYRGGGMFEQFF.

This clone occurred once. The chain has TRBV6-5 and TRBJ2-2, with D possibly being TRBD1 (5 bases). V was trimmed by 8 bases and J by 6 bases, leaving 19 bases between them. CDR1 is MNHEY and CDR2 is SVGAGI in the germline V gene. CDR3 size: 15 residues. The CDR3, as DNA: TGTGCCAGCGGGCGCTTGGGGCGCATTTCCGGGGAGCTGTTTTTT. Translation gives CASGRLGRISGELFF.

The CDR3 region has the DNA TGTGCCAGCAGCCCCTCTAGCGGGGGGGCCGCAGGGGAGCTGTTTTTT. Amino acids: CASSPSSGGAAGELFF. The V call is TRBV4-2, the J call TRBJ2-2, with 12 positions matching TRBD2. V gave up 4 bases and J gave up 8 bases; unmatched junction bases: 8. The V gene's germline CDR1 is LGHNA and CDR2 YNFKEQ. This CDR3 region has 16 residues.

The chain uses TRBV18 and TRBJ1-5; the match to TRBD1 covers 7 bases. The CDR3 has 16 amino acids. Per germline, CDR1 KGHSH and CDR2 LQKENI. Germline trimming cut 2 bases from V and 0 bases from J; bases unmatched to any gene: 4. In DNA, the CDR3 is TGTGCCAGCTCACCAATGGGACAGACTAGCAATCAGCCCCAGCATTTT. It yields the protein CASSPMGQTSNQPQHF.

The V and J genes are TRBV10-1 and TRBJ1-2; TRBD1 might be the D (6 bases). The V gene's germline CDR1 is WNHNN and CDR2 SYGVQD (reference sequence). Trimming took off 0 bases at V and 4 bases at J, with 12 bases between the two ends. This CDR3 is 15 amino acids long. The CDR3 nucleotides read TGCGCCAGCAGTGAGTCCCCAGGGGAACTCTATGGCTACACCTTC. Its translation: CASSESPGELYGYTF.

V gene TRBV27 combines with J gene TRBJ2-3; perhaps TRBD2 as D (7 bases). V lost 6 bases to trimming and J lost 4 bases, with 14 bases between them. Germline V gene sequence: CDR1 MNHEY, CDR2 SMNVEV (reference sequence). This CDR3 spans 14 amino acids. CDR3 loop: CASSRGLNPDTQYF. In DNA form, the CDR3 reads TGTGCCAGCAGCAGGGGACTAAACCCAGATACGCAGTATTTT.

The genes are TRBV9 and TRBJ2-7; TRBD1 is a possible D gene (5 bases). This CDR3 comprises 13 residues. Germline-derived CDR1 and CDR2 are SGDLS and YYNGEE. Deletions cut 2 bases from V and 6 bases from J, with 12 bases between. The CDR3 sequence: CASSVQTASEQYF. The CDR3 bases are TGTGCCAGCAGCGTCCAGACAGCGAGCGAGCAGTACTTC.

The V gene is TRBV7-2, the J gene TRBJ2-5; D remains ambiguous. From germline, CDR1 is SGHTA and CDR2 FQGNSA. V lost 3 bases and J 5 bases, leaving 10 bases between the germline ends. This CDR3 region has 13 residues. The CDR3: CASSFRLWETQYF. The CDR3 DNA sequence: TGTGCCAGCAGCTTTAGATTGTGGGAGACCCAGTACTTC. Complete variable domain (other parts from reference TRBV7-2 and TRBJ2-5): GAGVSQSPSNKVTEKGKDVELRCDPISGHTALYWYRQSLGQGLEFLIYFQGNSAPDKSGLPSDRFSAERTGGSVSTLTIQRTQQEDSAVYLCASSFRLWETQYFGPGTRLLVL.

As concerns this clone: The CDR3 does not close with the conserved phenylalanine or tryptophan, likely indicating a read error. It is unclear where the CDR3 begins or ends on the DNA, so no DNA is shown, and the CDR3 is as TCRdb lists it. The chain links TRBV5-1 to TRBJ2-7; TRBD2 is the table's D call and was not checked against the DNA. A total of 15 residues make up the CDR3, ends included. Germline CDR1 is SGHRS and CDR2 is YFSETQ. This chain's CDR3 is CASSTSGQSAERRYL.

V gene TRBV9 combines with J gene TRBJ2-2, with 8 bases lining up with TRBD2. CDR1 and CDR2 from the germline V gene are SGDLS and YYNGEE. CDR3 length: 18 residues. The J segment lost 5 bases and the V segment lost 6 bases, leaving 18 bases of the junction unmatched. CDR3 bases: TGTGCCAGCACCCGGGCCATCGGGGGGGCGCGATGGACCGGGGAGCTGTTTTTT. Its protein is CASTRAIGGARWTGELFF.

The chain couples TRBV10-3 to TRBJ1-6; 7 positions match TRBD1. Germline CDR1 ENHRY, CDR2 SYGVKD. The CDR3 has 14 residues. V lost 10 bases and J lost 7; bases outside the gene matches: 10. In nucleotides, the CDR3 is TGTGCCACCTCTGACAGGGTCGGGAATTCACCCCTCCACTTT. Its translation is CATSDRVGNSPLHF.

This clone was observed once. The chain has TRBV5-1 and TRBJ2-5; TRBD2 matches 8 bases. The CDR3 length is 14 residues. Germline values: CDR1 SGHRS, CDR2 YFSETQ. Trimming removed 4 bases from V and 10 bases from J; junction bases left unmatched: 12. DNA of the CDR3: TGCGCCAGCAGCCGGGGACTAGAGGGTGAGGTCCAGTACTTC. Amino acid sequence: CASSRGLEGEVQYF.

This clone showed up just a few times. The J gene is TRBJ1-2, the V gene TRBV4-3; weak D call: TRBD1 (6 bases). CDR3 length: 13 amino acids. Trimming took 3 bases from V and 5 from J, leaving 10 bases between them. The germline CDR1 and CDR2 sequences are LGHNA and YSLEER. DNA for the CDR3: TGCGCCAGCAGCCAGGAGACAGGATATGGCTACACCTTC. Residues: CASSQETGYGYTF.

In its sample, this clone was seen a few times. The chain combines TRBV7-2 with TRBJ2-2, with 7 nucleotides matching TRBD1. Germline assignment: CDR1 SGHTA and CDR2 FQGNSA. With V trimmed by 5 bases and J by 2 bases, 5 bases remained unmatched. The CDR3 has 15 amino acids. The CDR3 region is CASSLRGLNTGELFF. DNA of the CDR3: TGTGCCAGCAGCCTGAGGGGGCTCAACACCGGGGAGCTGTTTTTT.

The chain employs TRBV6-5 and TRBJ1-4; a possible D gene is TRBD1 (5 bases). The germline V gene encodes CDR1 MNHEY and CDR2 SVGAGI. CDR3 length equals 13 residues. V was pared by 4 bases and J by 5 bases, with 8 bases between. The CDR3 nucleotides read TGTGCCAGCAGTTCACAGGTGAATGAAAAACTGTTTTTT. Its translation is CASSSQVNEKLFF.

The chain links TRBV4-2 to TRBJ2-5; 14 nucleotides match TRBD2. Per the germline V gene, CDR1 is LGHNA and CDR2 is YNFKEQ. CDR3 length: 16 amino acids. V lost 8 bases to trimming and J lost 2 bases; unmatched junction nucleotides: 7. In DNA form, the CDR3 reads TGTGCCAGCCGAAACAGGACTAGCGGGGGGCAAGAGACCCAGTACTTC. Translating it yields CASRNRTSGGQETQYF.

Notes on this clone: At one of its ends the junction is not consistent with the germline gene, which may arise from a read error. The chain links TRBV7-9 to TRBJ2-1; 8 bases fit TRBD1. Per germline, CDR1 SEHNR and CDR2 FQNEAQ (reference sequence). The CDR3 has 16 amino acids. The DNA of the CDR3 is TGTTCCAGCAGCTTCCGACAGGGGATAGGGGACAATGAGCAGTTCTTC. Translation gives CSSSFRQGIGDNEQFF. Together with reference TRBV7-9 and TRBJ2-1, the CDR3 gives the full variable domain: DTGVSQNPRHKITKRGQNVTFRCDPISEHNRLYWYRQTLGQGPEFLTYFQNEAQLEKSRLLSDRFSAERPKGSFSTLEIQRTEQGDSAMYLCSSSFRQGIGDNEQFFGPGTRLTVL.

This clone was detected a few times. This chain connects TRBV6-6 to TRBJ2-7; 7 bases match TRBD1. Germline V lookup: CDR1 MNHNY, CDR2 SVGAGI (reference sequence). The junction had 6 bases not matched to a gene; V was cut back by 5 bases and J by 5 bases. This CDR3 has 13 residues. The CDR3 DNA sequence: TGTGCCAGCAGTCTCCCACAGGGGCACGAGCAGTACTTC. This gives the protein CASSLPQGHEQYF.